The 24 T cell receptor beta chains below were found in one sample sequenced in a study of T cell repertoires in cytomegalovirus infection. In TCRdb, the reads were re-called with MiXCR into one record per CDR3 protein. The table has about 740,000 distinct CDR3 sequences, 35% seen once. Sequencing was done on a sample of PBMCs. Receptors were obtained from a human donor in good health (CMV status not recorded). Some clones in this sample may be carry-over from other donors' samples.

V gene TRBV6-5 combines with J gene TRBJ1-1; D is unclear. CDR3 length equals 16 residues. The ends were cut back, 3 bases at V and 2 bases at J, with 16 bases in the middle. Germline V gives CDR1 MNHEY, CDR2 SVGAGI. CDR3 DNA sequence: TGTGCCAGCAGTTATCGGCGCCCAGAGGGAAACACTGAAGCTTTCTTT. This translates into CASSYRRPEGNTEAFF.

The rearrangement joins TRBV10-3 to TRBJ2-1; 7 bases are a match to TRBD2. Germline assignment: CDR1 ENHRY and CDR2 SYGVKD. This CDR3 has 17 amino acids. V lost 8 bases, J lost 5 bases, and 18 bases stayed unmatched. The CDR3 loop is CAIGGGVGHRGDNEQFF. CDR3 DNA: TGTGCCATCGGGGGGGGGGTAGGGCATCGCGGGGACAATGAGCAGTTCTTC.

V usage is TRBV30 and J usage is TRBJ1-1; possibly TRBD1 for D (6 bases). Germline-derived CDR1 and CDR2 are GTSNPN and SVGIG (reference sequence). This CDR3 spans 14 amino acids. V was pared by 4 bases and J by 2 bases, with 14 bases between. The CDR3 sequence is CAWNPGTPNTEAFF. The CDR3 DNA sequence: TGTGCCTGGAACCCCGGGACACCAAACACTGAAGCTTTCTTT.

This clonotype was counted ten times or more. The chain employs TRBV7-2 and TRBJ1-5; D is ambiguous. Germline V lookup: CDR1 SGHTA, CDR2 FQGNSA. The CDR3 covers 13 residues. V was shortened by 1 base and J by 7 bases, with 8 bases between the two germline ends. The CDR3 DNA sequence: TGTGCCAGCAGCTTAGGGGTGTTACAGCCCCAGCATTTT. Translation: CASSLGVLQPQHF.

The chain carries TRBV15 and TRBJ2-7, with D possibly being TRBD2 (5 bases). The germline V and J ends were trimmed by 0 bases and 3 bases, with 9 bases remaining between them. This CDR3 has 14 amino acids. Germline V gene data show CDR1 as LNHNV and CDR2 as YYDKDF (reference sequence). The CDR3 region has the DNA TGTGCCACCAGCAGAGAGGGAGACGGCTACGAGCAGTACTTC. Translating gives CATSREGDGYEQYF.

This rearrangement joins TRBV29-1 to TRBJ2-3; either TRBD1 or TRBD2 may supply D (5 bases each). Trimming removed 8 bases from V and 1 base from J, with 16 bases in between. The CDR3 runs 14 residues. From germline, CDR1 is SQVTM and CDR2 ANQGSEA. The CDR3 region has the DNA TGCAGCCTCACCGGGCAGGGAGGCACAGATACGCAGTATTTT. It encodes CSLTGQGGTDTQYF.

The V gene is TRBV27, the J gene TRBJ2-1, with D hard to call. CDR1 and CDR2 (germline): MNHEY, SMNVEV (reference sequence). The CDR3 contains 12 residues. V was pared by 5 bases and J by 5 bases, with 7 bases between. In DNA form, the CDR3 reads TGTGCCAGCAGTCCTCGGGACAATGAGCAGTTCTTC. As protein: CASSPRDNEQFF.

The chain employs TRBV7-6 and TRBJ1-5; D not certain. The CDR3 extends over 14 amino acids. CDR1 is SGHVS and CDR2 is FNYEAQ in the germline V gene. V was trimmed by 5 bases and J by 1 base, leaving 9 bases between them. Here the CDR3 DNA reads TGTGCCAGCAGCCCCCTCACAAGCAATCAGCCCCAGCATTTT. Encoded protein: CASSPLTSNQPQHF.

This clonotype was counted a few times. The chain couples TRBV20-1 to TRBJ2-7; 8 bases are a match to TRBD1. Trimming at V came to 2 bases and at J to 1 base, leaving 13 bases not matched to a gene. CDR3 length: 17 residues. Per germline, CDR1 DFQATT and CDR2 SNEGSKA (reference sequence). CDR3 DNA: TGCAGTGCTAGACCCCAACTGGGACAGGAGATTTCCTACGAGCAGTACTTC. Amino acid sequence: CSARPQLGQEISYEQYF.

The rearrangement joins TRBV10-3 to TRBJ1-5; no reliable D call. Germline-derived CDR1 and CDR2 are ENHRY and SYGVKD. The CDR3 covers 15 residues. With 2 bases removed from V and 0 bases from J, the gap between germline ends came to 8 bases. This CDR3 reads CAISEGGNSNQPQHF. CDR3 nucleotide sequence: TGTGCCATCAGTGAGGGAGGGAATAGCAATCAGCCCCAGCATTTT.

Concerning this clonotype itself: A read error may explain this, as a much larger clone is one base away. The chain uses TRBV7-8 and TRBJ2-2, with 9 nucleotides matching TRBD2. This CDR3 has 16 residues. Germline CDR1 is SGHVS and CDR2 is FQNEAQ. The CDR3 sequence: CASSKTTSGHTGGLFF. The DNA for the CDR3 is TGTGCCAGCAGCAAGACGACTAGCGGACACACCGGGGGGCTGTTTTTT.

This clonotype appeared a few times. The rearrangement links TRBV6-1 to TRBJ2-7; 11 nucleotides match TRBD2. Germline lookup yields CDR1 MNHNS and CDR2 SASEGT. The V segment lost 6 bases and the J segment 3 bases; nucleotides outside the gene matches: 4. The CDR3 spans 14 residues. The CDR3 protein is CASSYTSGSYEQYF. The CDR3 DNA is TGTGCCAGCAGCTATACTAGCGGGAGCTACGAGCAGTACTTC.

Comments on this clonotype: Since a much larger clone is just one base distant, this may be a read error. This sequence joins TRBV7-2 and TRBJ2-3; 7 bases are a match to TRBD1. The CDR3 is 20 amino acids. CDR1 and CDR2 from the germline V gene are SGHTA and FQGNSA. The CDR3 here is CAISLATPRQGLKRWGTQYF. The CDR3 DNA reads TGTGCCATCAGCTTAGCGACCCCTAGACAGGGATTGAAGCGGTGGGGTACGCAGTATTTT.

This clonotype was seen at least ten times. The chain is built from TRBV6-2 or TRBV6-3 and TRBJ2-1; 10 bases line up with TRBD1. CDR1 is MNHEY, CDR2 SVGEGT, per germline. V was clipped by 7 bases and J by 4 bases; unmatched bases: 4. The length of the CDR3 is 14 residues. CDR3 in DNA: TGTGCCAGCAAGGCGGGACAGGGGTACAATGAGCAGTTCTTC. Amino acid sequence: CASKAGQGYNEQFF.

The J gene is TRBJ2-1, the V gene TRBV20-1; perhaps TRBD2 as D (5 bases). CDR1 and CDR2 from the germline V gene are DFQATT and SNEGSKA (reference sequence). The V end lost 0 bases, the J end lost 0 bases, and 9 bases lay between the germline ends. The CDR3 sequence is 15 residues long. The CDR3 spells CSARERRISYNEQFF. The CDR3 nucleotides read TGCAGTGCTAGAGAACGGAGGATCTCCTACAATGAGCAGTTCTTC.

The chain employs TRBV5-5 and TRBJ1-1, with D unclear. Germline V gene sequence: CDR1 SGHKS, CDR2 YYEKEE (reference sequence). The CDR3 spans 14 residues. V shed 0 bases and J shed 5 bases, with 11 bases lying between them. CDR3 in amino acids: CASSLDLAGTEAFF. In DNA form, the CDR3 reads TGTGCCAGCAGCTTGGATTTGGCGGGAACTGAAGCTTTCTTT.

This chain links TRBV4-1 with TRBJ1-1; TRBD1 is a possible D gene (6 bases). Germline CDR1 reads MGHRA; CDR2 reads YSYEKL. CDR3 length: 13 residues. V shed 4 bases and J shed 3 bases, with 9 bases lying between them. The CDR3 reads CASSRGRDTEAFF. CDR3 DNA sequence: TGCGCCAGCAGCCGGGGGCGGGACACTGAAGCTTTCTTT.

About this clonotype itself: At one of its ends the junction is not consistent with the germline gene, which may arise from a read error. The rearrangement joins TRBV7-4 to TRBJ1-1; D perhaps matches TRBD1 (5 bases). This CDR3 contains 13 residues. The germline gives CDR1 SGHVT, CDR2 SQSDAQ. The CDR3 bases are TGTGCCAGAAGCGCACACCAGGGCACTGAAGATTTCTTT. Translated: CARSAHQGTEDFF.

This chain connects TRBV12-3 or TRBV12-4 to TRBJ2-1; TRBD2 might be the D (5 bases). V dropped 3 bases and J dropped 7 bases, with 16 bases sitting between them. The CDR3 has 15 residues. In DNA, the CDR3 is TGTGCCAGCAGTTTGGATGTCGGGCCGGGGAATGAGCAGTTCTTC. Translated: CASSLDVGPGNEQFF.

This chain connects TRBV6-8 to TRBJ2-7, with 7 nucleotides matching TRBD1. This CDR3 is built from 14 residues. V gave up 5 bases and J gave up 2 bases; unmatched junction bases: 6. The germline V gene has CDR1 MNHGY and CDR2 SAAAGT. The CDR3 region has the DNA TGTGCCAGCAGTGCCTGGGACAGAGCCTACGAGCAGTACTTC. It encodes CASSAWDRAYEQYF.

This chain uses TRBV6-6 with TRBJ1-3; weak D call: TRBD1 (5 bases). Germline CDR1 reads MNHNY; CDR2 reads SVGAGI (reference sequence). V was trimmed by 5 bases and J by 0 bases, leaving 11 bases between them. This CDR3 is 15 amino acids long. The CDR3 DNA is TGTGCCAGCAGTGAGGGGAGGACCTCTGGAAACACCATATATTTT. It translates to CASSEGRTSGNTIYF.

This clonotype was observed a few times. The DNA for the CDR3 is TGTGCCAGCAGCCCCGTCGGACAGGGGGCGAATTTGGTCGATGGCTACACCTTC. It is translated as CASSPVGQGANLVDGYTF. V and J are TRBV7-6 and TRBJ1-2, with 11 bases that match TRBD1. The V segment lost 5 bases and the J segment 6 bases; nucleotides outside the gene matches: 17. CDR1 and CDR2 from the germline V gene are SGHVS and FNYEAQ. This CDR3 comprises 18 residues.

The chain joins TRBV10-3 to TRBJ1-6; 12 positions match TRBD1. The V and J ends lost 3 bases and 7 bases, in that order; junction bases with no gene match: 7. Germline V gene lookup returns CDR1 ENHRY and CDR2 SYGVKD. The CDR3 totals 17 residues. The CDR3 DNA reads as TGTGCCATCAGTGATCATTTTGGGACAGGGGGCAATTCACCCCTCCACTTT. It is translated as CAISDHFGTGGNSPLHF.

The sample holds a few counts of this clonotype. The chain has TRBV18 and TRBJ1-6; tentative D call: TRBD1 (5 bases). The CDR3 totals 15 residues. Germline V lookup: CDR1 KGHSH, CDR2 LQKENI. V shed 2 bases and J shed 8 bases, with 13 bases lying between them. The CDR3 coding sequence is TGTGCCAGCTCACCATGGACATCGGCCGATTCACCCCTCCACTTT. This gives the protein CASSPWTSADSPLHF.